What follows is one T cell receptor beta chain and its context. Its antigen is unidentified. All trial patients relapsed after autologous stem cell transplantation. Data came from immunoSEQ multiplex PCR; TCRdb stores just in-frame clones and leaves some out. The sample gives over 70,000 clones, about 89% of which show up once; 22% is in the top ten. The data were taken from a study of PD-1 blockade in classical Hodgkin lymphoma. Study results and caveats: Whatever underlies the repertoire differences (possibly disease activity or prior therapy) remains undefined.

This CDR3 has 11 residues. Germline trimming cut 5 bases from V and 3 bases from J; bases unmatched to any gene: 1. Germline assignment: CDR1 GTSNPN and CDR2 SVGIG (reference sequence). Source: peripheral blood mononuclear cells (PBMCs), taken at baseline. The sequence was collected from a human donor with classical Hodgkin lymphoma. The chain carries TRBV30 and TRBJ2-7; the match to TRBD1 covers 7 bases. The chain's CDR3 is CAWGTVYEQYF. The CDR3 bases are TGTGCCTGGGGGACAGTCTACGAGCAGTACTTC.